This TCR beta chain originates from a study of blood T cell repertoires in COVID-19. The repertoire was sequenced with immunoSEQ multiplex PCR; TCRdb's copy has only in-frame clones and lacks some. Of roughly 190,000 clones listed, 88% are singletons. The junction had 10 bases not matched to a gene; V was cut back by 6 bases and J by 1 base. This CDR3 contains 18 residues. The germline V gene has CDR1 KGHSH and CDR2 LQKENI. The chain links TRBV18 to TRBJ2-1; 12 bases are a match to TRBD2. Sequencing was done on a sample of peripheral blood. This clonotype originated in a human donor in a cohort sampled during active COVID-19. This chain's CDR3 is CASSWGGLAGGSYNEQFF. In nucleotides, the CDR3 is TGTGCCAGCTCGTGGGGCGGGCTAGCGGGAGGGTCCTACAATGAGCAGTTCTTC.